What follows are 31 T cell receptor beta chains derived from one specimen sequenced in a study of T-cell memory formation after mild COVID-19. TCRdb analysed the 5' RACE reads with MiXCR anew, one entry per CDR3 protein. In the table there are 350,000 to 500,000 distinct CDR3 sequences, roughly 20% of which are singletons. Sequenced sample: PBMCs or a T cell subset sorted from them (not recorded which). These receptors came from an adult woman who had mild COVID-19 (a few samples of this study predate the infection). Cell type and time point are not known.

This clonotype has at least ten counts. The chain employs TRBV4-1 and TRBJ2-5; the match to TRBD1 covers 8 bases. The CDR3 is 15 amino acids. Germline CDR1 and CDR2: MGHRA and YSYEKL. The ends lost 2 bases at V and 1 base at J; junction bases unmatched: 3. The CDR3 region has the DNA TGCGCCAGCAGCCAACCAGGACAGGGCCAAGAGACCCAGTACTTC. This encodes CASSQPGQGQETQYF.

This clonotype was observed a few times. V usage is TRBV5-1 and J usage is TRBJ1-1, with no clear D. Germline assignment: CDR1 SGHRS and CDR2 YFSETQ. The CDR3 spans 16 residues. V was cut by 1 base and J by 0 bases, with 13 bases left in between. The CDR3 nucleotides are TGCGCCAGCAGCTTGTTGAGGGCGCCCTTGAACACTGAAGCTTTCTTT. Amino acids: CASSLLRAPLNTEAFF.

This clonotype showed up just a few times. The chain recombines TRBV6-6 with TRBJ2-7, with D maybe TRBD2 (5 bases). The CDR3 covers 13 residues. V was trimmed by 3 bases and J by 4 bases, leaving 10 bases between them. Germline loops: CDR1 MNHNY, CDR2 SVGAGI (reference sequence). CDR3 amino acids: CASSYSLAYEQYF. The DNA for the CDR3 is TGTGCCAGCAGTTATAGTTTAGCGTACGAGCAGTACTTC.

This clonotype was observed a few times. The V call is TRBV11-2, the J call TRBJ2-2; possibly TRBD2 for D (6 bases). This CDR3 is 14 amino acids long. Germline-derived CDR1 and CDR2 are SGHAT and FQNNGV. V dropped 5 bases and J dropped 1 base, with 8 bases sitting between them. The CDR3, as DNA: TGTGCCAGCAGCCGGAGGGGGAACACCGGGGAGCTGTTTTTT. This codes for CASSRRGNTGELFF.

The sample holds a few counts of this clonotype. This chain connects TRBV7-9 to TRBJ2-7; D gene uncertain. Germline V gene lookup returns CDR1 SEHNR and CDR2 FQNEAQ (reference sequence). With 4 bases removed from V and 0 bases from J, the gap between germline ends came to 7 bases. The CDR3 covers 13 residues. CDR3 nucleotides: TGTGCCAGCAGCTCTCCCACCTCCTACGAGCAGTACTTC. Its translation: CASSSPTSYEQYF.

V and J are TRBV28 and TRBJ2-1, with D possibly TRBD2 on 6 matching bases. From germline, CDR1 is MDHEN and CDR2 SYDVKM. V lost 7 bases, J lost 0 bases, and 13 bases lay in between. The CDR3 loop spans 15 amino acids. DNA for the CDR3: TGTGCCAGCATCAAGGCCGGGGGCTCCTACAATGAGCAGTTCTTC. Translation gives CASIKAGGSYNEQFF.

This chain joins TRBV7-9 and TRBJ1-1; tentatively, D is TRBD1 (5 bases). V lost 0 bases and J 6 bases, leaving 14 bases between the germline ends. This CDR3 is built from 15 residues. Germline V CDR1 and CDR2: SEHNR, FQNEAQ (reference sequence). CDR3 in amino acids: CASSLAGRVDAEAFF. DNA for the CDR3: TGTGCCAGCAGCTTAGCCGGCAGGGTGGATGCTGAAGCTTTCTTT. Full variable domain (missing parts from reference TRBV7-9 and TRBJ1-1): DTGVSQNPRHKITKRGQNVTFRCDPISEHNRLYWYRQTLGQGPEFLTYFQNEAQLEKSRLLSDRFSAERPKGSFSTLEIQRTEQGDSAMYLCASSLAGRVDAEAFFGQGTRLTVV.

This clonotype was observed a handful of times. In DNA, the CDR3 is TGCGCCAGCAGTCAATATCTGGGAAATACGCAGTATTTT. It yields the protein CASSQYLGNTQYF. This rearrangement joins TRBV23-1 to TRBJ2-3, with D unclear. TRBV23-1 is placed among ORFs of uncertain function. V was trimmed by 1 base and J by 7 bases, leaving 9 bases between them. The CDR3 consists of 13 residues.

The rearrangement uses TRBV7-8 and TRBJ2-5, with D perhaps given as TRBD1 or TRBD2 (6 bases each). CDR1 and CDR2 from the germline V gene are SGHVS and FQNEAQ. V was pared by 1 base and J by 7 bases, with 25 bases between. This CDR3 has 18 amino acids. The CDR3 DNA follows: TGTGCCAGCAGCTTAGAAACACGGGGGCTCACCCCCCGGGTGACCCAGTACTTC. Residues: CASSLETRGLTPRVTQYF.

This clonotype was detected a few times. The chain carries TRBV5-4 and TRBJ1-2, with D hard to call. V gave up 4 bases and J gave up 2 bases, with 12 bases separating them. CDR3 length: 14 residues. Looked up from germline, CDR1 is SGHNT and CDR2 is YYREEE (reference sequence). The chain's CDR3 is CASSVDIENYGYTF. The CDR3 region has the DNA TGTGCCAGCAGCGTTGACATAGAGAACTATGGCTACACCTTC.

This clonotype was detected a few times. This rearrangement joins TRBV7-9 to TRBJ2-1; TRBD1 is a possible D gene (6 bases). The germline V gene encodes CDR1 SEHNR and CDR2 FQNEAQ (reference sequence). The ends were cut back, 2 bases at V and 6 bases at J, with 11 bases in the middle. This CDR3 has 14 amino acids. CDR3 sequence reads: CASSLQGNGNEQFF. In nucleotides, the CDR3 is TGTGCCAGCAGCTTACAGGGGAATGGCAATGAGCAGTTCTTC.

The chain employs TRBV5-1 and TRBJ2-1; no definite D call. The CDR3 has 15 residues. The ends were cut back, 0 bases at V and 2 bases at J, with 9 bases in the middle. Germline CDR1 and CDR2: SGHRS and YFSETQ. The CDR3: CASSLELTAYNEQFF. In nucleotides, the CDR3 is TGCGCCAGCAGCTTGGAGCTGACTGCCTACAATGAGCAGTTCTTC. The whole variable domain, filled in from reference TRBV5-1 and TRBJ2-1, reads KAGVTQTPRYLIKTRGQQVTLSCSPISGHRSVSWYQQTPGQGLQFLFEYFSETQRNKGNFPGRFSGRQFSNSRSEMNVSTLELGDSALYLCASSLELTAYNEQFFGPGTRLTVL.

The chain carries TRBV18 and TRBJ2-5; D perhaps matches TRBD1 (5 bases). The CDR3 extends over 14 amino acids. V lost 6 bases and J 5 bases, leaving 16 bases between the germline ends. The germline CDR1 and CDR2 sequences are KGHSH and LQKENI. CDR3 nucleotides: TGTGCCAGCTCTCAAGGAAGGGGCGTCGAGACCCAGTACTTC. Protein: CASSQGRGVETQYF.

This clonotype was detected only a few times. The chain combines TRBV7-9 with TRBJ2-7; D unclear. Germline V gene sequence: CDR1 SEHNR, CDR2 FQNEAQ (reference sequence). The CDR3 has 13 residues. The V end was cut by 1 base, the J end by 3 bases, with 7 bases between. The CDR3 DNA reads TGTGCCAGCAGCTTAGATTACGGCTACGAGCAGTACTTC. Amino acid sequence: CASSLDYGYEQYF.

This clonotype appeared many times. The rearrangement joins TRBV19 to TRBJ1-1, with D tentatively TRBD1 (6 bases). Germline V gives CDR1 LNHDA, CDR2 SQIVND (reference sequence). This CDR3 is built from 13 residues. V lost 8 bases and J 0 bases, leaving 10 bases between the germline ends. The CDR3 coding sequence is TGTGCCAGTGGGGGACAATTGAACACTGAAGCTTTCTTT. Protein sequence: CASGGQLNTEAFF.

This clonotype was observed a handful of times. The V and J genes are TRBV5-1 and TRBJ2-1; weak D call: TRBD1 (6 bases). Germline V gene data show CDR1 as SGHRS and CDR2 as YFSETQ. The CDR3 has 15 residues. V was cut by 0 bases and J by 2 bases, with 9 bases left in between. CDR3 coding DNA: TGCGCCAGCAGCTTGGACAGGGTCGCCTACAATGAGCAGTTCTTC. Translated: CASSLDRVAYNEQFF.

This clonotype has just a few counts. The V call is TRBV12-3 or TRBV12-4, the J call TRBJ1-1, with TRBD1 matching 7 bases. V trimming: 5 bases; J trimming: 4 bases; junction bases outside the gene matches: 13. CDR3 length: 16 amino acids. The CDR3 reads CASSPYPYRGVTEAFF. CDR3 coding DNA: TGTGCCAGCAGTCCATACCCCTACAGGGGAGTCACTGAAGCTTTCTTT.

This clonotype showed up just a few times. CDR3 residues: CASSLSGSSGANVLTF. CDR3 in DNA: TGTGCCAGCAGCTTAAGTGGAAGCTCTGGGGCCAACGTCCTGACTTTC. V and J are TRBV7-9 and TRBJ2-6, with no clear D. The V end lost 2 bases, the J end lost 0 bases, and 8 bases lay between the germline ends. This CDR3 contains 16 residues. Germline assignment: CDR1 SEHNR and CDR2 FQNEAQ (reference sequence).

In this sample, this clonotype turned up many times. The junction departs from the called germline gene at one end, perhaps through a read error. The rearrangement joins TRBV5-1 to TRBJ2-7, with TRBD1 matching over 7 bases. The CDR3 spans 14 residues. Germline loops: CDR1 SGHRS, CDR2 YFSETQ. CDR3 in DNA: TGTGCCAGCTCACCGGGACAGAGCTCCTACGAGCAGTACTTC. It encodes CASSPGQSSYEQYF.

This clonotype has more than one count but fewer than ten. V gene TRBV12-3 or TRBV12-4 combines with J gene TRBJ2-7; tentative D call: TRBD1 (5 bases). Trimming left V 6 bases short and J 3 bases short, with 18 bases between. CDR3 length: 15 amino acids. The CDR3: CASSHSGADHYEQYF. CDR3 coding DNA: TGTGCCAGCAGCCATTCTGGGGCGGACCACTACGAGCAGTACTTC.

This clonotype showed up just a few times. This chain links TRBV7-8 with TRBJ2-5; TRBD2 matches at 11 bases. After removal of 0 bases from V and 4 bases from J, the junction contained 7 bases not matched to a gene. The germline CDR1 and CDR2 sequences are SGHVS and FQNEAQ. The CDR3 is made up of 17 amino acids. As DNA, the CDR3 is TGTGCCAGCAGCTTAGCTTCTATAGCGGGAGGGGGAGAGACCCAGTACTTC. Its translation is CASSLASIAGGGETQYF.

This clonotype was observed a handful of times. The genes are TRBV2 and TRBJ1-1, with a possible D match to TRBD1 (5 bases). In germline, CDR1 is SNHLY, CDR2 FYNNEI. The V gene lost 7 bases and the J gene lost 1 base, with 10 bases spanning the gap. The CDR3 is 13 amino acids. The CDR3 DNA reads TGTGCCAGCAAAGAGACAGCGAACACTGAAGCTTTCTTT. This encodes CASKETANTEAFF.

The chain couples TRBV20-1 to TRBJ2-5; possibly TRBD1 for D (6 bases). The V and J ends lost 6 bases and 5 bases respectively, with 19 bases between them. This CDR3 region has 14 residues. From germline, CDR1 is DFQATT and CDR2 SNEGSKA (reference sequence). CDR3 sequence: CSAPRGGGMETQYF. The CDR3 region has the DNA TGCAGTGCCCCCAGAGGGGGTGGTATGGAGACCCAGTACTTC.

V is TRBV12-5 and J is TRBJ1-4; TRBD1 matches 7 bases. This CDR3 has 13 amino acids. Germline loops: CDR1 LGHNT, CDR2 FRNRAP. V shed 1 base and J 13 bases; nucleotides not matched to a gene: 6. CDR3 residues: CASGLGGTVRLFF. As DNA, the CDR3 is TGTGCTAGTGGTTTGGGCGGGACAGTGAGACTGTTTTTT.

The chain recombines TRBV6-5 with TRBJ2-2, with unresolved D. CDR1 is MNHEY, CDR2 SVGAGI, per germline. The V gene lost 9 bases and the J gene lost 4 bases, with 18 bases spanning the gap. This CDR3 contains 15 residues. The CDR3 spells CASADSGSGTGELFF. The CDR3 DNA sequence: TGTGCCAGTGCCGACTCCGGCTCAGGCACCGGGGAGCTGTTTTTT.

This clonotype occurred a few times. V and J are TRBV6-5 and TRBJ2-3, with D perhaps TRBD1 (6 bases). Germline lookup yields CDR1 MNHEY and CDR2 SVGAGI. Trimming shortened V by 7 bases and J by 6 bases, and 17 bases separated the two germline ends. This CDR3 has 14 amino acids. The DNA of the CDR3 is TGTGCCAGCACCCCCGAACAGGGAAGCGATACGCAGTATTTT. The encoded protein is CASTPEQGSDTQYF.

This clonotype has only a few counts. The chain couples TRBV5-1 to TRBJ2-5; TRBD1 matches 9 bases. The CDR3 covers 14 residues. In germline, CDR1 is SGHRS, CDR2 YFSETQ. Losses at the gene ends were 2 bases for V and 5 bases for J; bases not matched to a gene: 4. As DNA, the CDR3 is TGCGCCAGCAGCTTCGGACAGGGGTTTGAGACCCAGTACTTC. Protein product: CASSFGQGFETQYF.

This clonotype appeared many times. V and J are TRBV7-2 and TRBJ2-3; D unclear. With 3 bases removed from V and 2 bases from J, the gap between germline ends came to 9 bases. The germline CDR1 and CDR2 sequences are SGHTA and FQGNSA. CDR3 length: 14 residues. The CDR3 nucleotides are TGTGCCAGCAGCTTTGGACGGATCACAGATACGCAGTATTTT. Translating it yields CASSFGRITDTQYF.

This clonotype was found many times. The CDR3 reads CSAKGQGIRAGELFF. In nucleotides, the CDR3 is TGCAGTGCTAAGGGACAGGGGATAAGGGCCGGGGAGCTGTTTTTT. The rearrangement links TRBV20-1 to TRBJ2-2; 10 positions match TRBD1. The J segment lost 6 bases and the V segment lost 4 bases, leaving 8 bases of the junction unmatched. The CDR3 spans 15 residues. In germline, CDR1 is DFQATT, CDR2 SNEGSKA (reference sequence).

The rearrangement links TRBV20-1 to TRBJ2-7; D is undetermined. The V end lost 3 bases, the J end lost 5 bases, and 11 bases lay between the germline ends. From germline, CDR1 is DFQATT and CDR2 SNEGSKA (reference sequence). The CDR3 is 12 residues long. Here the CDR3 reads CSARGPTDEQYF. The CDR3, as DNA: TGCAGTGCTAGGGGTCCGACCGACGAGCAGTACTTC.

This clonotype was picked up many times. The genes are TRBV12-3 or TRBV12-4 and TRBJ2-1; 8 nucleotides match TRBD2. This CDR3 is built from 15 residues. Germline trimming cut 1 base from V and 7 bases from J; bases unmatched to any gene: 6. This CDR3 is CASSLGAGGLNEQFF. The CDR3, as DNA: TGTGCCAGCAGTTTAGGGGCGGGGGGTTTGAATGAGCAGTTCTTC.